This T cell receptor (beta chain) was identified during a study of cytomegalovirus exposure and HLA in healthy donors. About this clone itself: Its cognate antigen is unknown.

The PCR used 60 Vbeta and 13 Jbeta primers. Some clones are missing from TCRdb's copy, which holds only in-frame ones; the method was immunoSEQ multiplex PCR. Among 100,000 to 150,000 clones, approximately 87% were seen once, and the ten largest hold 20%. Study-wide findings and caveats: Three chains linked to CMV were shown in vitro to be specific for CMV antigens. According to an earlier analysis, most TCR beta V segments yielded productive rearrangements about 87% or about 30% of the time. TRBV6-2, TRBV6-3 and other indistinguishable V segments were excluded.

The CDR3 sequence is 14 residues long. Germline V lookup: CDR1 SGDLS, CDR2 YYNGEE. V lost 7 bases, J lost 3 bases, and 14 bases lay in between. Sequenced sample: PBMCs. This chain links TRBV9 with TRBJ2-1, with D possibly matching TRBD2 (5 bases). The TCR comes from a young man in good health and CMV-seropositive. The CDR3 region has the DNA TGTGCCAGCGCGTCGGATAGCGACTACAATGAGCAGTTCTTC. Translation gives CASASDSDYNEQFF.